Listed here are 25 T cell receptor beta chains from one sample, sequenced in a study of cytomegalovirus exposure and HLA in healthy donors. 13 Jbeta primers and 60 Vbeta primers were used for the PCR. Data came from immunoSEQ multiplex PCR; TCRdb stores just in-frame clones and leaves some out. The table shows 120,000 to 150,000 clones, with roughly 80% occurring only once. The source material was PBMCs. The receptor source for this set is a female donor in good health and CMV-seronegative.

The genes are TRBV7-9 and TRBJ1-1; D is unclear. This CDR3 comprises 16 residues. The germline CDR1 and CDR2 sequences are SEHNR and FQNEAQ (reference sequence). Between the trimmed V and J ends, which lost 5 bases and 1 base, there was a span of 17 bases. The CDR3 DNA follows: TGTGCCAGCAGCCCCATAAACGCCGGGGAGAACACTGAAGCTTTCTTT. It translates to CASSPINAGENTEAFF.

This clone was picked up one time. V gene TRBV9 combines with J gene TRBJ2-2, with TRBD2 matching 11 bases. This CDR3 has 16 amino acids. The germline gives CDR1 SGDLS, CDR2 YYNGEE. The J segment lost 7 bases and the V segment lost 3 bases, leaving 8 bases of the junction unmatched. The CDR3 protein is CASSALTSGNDGELFF. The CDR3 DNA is TGTGCCAGCAGCGCACTGACTAGCGGGAATGACGGGGAGCTGTTTTTT.

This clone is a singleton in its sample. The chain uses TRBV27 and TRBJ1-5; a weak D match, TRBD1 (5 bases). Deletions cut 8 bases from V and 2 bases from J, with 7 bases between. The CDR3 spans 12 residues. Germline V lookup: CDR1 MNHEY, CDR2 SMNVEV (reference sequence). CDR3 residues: CASARGNQPQHF. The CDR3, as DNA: TGTGCCAGCGCCAGGGGCAATCAGCCCCAGCATTTT.

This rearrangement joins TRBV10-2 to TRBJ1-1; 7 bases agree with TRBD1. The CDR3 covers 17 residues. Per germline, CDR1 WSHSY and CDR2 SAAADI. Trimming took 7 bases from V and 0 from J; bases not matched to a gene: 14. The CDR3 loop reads CASTTIQGGPVNTEAFF. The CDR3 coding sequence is TGCGCCAGCACCACCATCCAGGGGGGCCCTGTGAACACTGAAGCTTTCTTT.

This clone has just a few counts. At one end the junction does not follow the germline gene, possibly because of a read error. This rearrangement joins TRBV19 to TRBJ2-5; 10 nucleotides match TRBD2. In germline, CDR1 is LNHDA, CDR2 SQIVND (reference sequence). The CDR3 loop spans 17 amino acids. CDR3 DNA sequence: TGTGCCAGTAGTCTAGATAGGACTAGCGGAATCCAAGAGACCCAGTACTTC. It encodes CASSLDRTSGIQETQYF.

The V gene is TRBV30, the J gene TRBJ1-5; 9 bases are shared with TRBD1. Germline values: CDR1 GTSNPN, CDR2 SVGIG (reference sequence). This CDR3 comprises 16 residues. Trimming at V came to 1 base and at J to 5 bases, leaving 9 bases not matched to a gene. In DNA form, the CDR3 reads TGTGCCTGGAGTGCCACCGGGACAGGGATCGATCAGCCCCAGCATTTT. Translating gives CAWSATGTGIDQPQHF.

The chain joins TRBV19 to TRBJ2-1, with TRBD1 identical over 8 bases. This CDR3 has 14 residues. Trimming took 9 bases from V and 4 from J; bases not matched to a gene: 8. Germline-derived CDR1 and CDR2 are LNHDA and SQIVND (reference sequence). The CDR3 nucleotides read TGTGCCAGCGAAAGAACAGGGGGATACAATGAGCAGTTCTTC. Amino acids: CASERTGGYNEQFF.

DNA for the CDR3: TGTGCCAGCTCCCCCGGCGGTTTGGGCACAGATACGCAGTATTTT. Translating gives CASSPGGLGTDTQYF. The rearrangement uses TRBV18 and TRBJ2-3; D gene unclear. This CDR3 contains 15 residues. Germline V CDR1 and CDR2: KGHSH, LQKENI. V gave up 6 bases and J gave up 1 base, with 14 bases separating them.

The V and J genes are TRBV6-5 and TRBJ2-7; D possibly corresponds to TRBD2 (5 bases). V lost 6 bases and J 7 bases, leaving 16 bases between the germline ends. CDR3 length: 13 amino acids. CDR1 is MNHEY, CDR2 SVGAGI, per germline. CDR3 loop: CASSPGLRFEQYF. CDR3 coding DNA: TGTGCCAGCAGCCCGGGGTTACGATTTGAGCAGTACTTC.

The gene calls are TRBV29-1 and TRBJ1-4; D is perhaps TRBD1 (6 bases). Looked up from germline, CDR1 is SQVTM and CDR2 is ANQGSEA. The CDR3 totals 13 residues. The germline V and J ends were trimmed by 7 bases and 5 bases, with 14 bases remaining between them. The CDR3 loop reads CSGTDLGNEKLFF. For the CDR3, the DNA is TGCAGCGGGACAGACCTTGGGAATGAAAAACTGTTTTTT.

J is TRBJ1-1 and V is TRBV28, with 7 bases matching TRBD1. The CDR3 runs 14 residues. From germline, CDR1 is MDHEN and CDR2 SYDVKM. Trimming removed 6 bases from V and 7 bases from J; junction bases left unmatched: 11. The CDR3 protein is CASSTGAPPSEAFF. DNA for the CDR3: TGTGCCAGCAGCACAGGGGCACCCCCTAGTGAAGCTTTCTTT.

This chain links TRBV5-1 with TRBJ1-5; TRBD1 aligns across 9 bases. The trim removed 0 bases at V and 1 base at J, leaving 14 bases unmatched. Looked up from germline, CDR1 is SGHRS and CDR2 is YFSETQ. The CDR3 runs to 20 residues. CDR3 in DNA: TGCGCCAGCAGCTTGGAACCCCCCGGGACAGGGACCTCGAGCAATCAGCCCCAGCATTTT. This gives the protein CASSLEPPGTGTSSNQPQHF.

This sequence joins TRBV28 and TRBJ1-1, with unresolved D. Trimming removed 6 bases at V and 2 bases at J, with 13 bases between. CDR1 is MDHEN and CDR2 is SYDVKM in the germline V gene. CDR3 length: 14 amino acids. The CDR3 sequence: CASSLNTGNTEAFF. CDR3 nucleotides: TGTGCCAGCAGCCTGAACACGGGAAACACTGAAGCTTTCTTT.

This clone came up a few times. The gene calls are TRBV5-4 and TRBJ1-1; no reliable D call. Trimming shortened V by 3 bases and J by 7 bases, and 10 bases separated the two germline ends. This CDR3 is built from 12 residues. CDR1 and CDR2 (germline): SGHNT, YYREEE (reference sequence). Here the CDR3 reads CASSSGESEAFF. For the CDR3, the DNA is TGTGCCAGCAGCTCTGGGGAGAGTGAAGCTTTCTTT.

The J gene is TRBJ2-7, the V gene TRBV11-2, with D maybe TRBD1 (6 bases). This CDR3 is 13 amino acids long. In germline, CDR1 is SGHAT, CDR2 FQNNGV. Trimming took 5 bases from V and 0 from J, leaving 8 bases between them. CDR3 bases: TGTGCCAGCAGCGCACAGGGCTCCTACGAGCAGTACTTC. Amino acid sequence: CASSAQGSYEQYF.

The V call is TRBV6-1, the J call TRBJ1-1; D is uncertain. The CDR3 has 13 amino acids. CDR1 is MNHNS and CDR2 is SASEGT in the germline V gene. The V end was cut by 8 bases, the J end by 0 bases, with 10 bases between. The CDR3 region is CASSQRMNTEAFF. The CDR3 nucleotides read TGTGCCAGCTCACAGAGAATGAACACTGAAGCTTTCTTT.

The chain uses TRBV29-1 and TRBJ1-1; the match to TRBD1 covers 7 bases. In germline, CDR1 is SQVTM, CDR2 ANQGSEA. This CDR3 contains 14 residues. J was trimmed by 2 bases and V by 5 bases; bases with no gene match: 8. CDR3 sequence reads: CSVPSDRDNTEAFF. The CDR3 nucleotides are TGCAGCGTTCCCAGTGACAGGGACAACACTGAAGCTTTCTTT.

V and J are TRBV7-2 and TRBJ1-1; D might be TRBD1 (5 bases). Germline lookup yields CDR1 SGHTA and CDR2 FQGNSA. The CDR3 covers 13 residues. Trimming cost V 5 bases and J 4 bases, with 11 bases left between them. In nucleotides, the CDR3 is TGTGCCAGCAGCCCAACGGGGGTCACTGAAGCTTTCTTT. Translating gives CASSPTGVTEAFF.

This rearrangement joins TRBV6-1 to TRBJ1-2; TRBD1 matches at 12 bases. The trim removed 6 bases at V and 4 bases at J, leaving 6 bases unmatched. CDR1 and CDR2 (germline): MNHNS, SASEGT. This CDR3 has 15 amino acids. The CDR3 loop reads CASSAGTGGTYGYTF. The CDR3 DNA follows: TGTGCCAGCAGCGCAGGGACAGGGGGCACCTATGGCTACACCTTC.

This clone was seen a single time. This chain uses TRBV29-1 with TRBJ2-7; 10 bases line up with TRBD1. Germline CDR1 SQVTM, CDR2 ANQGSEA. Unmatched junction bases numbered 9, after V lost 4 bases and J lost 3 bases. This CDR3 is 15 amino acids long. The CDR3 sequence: CSVAVGQGGVYEQYF. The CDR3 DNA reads TGCAGCGTTGCCGTAGGACAGGGGGGGGTCTACGAGCAGTACTTC.

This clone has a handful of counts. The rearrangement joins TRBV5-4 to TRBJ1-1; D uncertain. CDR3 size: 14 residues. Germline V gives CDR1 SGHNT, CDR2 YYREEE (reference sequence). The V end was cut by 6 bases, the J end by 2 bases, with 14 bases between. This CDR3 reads CASKTGDLNTEAFF. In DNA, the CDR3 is TGTGCCAGCAAAACCGGGGATCTAAACACTGAAGCTTTCTTT.

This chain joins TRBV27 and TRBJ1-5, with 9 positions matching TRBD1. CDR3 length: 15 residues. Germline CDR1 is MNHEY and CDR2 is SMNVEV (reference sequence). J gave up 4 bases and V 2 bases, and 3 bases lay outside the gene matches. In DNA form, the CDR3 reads TGTGCCAGCAGTTTAAGGACAGGGGCTAATCAGCCCCAGCATTTT. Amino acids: CASSLRTGANQPQHF.

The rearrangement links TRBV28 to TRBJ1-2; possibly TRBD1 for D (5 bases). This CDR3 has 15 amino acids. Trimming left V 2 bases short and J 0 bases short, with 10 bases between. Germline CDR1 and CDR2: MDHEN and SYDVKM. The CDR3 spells CASSLDRGTNYGYTF. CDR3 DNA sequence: TGTGCCAGCAGTTTAGATCGGGGGACTAACTATGGCTACACCTTC.

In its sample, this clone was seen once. Here the CDR3 reads CASSYSARRGYTF. CDR3 nucleotides: TGTGCCAGCAGTTACTCGGCCCGGAGGGGCTACACCTTC. V gene TRBV6-5 combines with J gene TRBJ1-2; unclear D gene. V was clipped by 0 bases and J by 8 bases, with 10 bases between them. The V gene's germline CDR1 is MNHEY and CDR2 SVGAGI. This CDR3 is built from 13 residues.

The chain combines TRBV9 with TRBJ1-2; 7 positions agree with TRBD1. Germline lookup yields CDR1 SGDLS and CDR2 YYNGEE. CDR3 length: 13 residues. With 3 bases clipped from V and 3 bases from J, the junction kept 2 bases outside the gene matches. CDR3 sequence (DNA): TGTGCCAGCAGCGAGGGGACAGACTATGGCTACACCTTC. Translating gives CASSEGTDYGYTF.